This passage covers 18 T cell receptor beta chains from one sample sequenced in a study of OX40 agonist ivuxolimab in advanced cancers. Data came from immunoSEQ multiplex PCR; TCRdb stores just in-frame clones and leaves some out. The repertoire holds approximately 110,000 clones, with 85% to 95% as singletons. This specimen consisted of CD4+ or CD8+ T cells sorted from blood, obtained in a trial of the OX40 agonist ivuxolimab. The receptors come from an adult with an advanced solid tumor such as melanoma, head and neck, liver or kidney cancer.

The chain is built from TRBV28 and TRBJ1-1; maybe TRBD1 (6 bases). The germline V gene has CDR1 MDHEN and CDR2 SYDVKM. The CDR3 runs 13 residues. V dropped 7 bases and J dropped 6 bases, with 15 bases sitting between them. The CDR3 here is CASIPAGDSEAFF. For the CDR3, the DNA is TGTGCCAGCATTCCTGCAGGGGATTCTGAAGCTTTCTTT. Filled out from reference TRBV28 and TRBJ1-1, the complete variable domain reads DVKVTQSSRYLVKRTGEKVFLECVQDMDHENMFWYRQDPGLGLRLIYFSYDVKMKEKGDIPEGYSVSREKKERFSLILESASTNQTSMYLCASIPAGDSEAFFGQGTRLTVV.

This clone was found a few times. V gene TRBV7-2 combines with J gene TRBJ2-2; D is ambiguous. Germline V gene lookup returns CDR1 SGHTA and CDR2 FQGNSA. Between the trimmed V and J ends, which lost 1 base and 0 bases, there was a span of 12 bases. The length of the CDR3 is 17 residues. The CDR3 DNA reads as TGTGCCAGCAGCTTAGGAGCAGAATTCGCGAACACCGGGGAGCTGTTTTTT. Its protein product is CASSLGAEFANTGELFF. Based on the CDR3 plus reference TRBV7-2 and TRBJ2-2, the full variable domain is GAGVSQSPSNKVTEKGKDVELRCDPISGHTALYWYRQSLGQGLEFLIYFQGNSAPDKSGLPSDRFSAERTGGSVSTLTIQRTQQEDSAVYLCASSLGAEFANTGELFFGEGSRLTVL.

J is TRBJ2-5 and V is TRBV18, with TRBD1 as a possible D gene (6 bases). V was cut by 4 bases and J by 2 bases, with 14 bases left in between. This CDR3 has 15 residues. CDR1 is KGHSH and CDR2 is LQKENI in the germline V gene. The CDR3 nucleotides read TGTGCCAGCTCACTTGGGCAGGGGTTTCAAGAGACCCAGTACTTC. Translating it yields CASSLGQGFQETQYF.

The V call is TRBV6-1, the J call TRBJ1-2; maybe TRBD1 (5 bases). CDR3 length: 15 residues. Germline CDR1 and CDR2: MNHNS and SASEGT. V lost 1 base to trimming and J lost 4 bases, with 13 bases between them. The CDR3 DNA sequence: TGTGCCAGCAGTGAAGGAGTAGGGGTCGGCTATGGCTACACCTTC. It encodes CASSEGVGVGYGYTF.

The DNA for the CDR3 is TGTGCCAGCAGCGTAGCGGGCAGCGCAACCCGCAATGAGCAGTTCTTC. Translation: CASSVAGSATRNEQFF. This chain links TRBV9 with TRBJ2-1; no definite D call. This CDR3 contains 16 residues. The germline V gene has CDR1 SGDLS and CDR2 YYNGEE. V was trimmed by 0 bases and J by 6 bases, leaving 16 bases between them.

This clone was counted a single time. The chain is built from TRBV19 and TRBJ2-3; 11 bases match TRBD2. The CDR3 has 18 amino acids. After removal of 4 bases from V and 4 bases from J, the junction contained 13 bases not matched to a gene. Germline lookup yields CDR1 LNHDA and CDR2 SQIVND (reference sequence). The CDR3 sequence: CASSSKTSGRGSADTQYF. The CDR3 DNA sequence: TGTGCCAGTAGTAGTAAAACTAGCGGGAGAGGAAGCGCAGATACGCAGTATTTT.

This clone was seen at least ten times. V is TRBV28 and J is TRBJ2-5; TRBD2 aligns across 8 bases. Germline loops: CDR1 MDHEN, CDR2 SYDVKM. V lost 6 bases and J lost 5; bases outside the gene matches: 14. The CDR3 contains 16 residues. As DNA, the CDR3 is TGTGCCAGCAGCCCCGGACTAGCTCGTAACGGGGAGACCCAGTACTTC. Translating gives CASSPGLARNGETQYF.

This clone was detected only once. The CDR3: CASSPYATNEKLFF. The CDR3 nucleotides read TGTGCCAGCAGCCCCTATGCAACTAATGAAAAACTGTTTTTT. This rearrangement joins TRBV6-6 to TRBJ1-4; D gene uncertain. Germline-derived CDR1 and CDR2 are MNHNY and SVGAGI (reference sequence). Trimming removed 6 bases at V and 0 bases at J, with 8 bases between. This CDR3 spans 14 amino acids.

The chain carries TRBV7-3 and TRBJ2-3; maybe TRBD2 (5 bases). Germline V lookup: CDR1 SGHTA, CDR2 FQGTGA. Trimming pared 5 bases from V and 7 bases from J, leaving 19 bases between. The CDR3 is 15 residues long. The chain's CDR3 is CASSPPPGEVHTQYF. In DNA, the CDR3 is TGTGCCAGCAGCCCCCCTCCCGGGGAAGTTCATACGCAGTATTTT.

The chain has TRBV5-1 and TRBJ1-4; D gene ambiguous. The germline V gene encodes CDR1 SGHRS and CDR2 YFSETQ. The CDR3 runs 15 residues. The V end was cut by 4 bases, the J end by 0 bases, with 10 bases between. CDR3 loop: CASSLYSATNEKLFF. The CDR3 nucleotides read TGCGCCAGCAGCCTTTACAGTGCAACTAATGAAAAACTGTTTTTT.

The chain couples TRBV11-3 to TRBJ1-1; D is undetermined. CDR1 is SGHNT and CDR2 is YENEEA in the germline V gene. V lost 0 bases to trimming and J lost 4 bases, with 12 bases between them. The CDR3 consists of 15 residues. The CDR3 reads CASSLEQGRVTEAFF. The CDR3 nucleotides are TGTGCCAGCAGCTTAGAGCAAGGGAGGGTCACTGAAGCTTTCTTT.

The chain joins TRBV5-1 to TRBJ2-5; 12 nucleotides align to TRBD2. The V gene's germline CDR1 is SGHRS and CDR2 YFSETQ. The J segment lost 1 base and the V segment lost 0 bases, leaving 7 bases of the junction unmatched. The CDR3 covers 18 residues. In DNA form, the CDR3 reads TGCGCCAGCAGCTTGGGAGCGGGGACTAGCGGGTTCCAAGAGACCCAGTACTTC. The encoded protein is CASSLGAGTSGFQETQYF.

The V call is TRBV9, the J call TRBJ2-1; TRBD1 is a possible D gene (6 bases). The CDR3 is 15 amino acids. V shed 2 bases and J shed 2 bases, with 11 bases lying between them. The germline V gene encodes CDR1 SGDLS and CDR2 YYNGEE. CDR3 sequence (DNA): TGTGCCAGCAGCGTTACAGGGATGGCCTACAATGAGCAGTTCTTC. Encoded protein: CASSVTGMAYNEQFF.

The chain recombines TRBV2 with TRBJ1-4; 7 bases are shared with TRBD1. With 7 bases clipped from V and 0 bases from J, the junction kept 5 bases outside the gene matches. Germline CDR1 SNHLY, CDR2 FYNNEI. CDR3 length equals 15 residues. Here the CDR3 reads CASTGQATTNEKLFF. The DNA for the CDR3 is TGTGCCAGCACCGGACAGGCGACAACTAATGAAAAACTGTTTTTT.

The chain employs TRBV14 and TRBJ1-1, with D possibly matching TRBD1 (6 bases). The CDR3 loop spans 17 amino acids. V gave up 3 bases and J gave up 0 bases, with 17 bases separating them. CDR1 is SGHDN, CDR2 FVKESK, per germline. CDR3 sequence: CASSHAFGGGVNTEAFF. CDR3 nucleotide sequence: TGTGCCAGCAGCCACGCGTTTGGCGGGGGCGTGAACACTGAAGCTTTCTTT.

The V and J genes are TRBV27 and TRBJ2-3, with D hard to call. V dropped 8 bases and J dropped 0 bases, with 15 bases sitting between them. Germline V gene sequence: CDR1 MNHEY, CDR2 SMNVEV (reference sequence). This CDR3 has 15 amino acids. CDR3 coding DNA: TGTGCCAGCTCGCGTCGACCCCTTAGCACAGATACGCAGTATTTT. Its translation: CASSRRPLSTDTQYF.

This clone occurred a few times. This chain joins TRBV25-1 and TRBJ2-6, with 11 bases lining up with TRBD1. After removal of 4 bases from V and 2 bases from J, the junction contained 4 bases not matched to a gene. Per germline, CDR1 MGHDK and CDR2 SYGVNS. This CDR3 has 17 residues. CDR3 coding DNA: TGTGCCAGCAGTGCCGGACAGGGGGCCCCTGGGGCCAACGTCCTGACTTTC. Amino acids: CASSAGQGAPGANVLTF.

The rearrangement links TRBV28 to TRBJ1-2, with TRBD1 matching over 11 bases. From germline, CDR1 is MDHEN and CDR2 SYDVKM. The V and J ends lost 8 bases and 5 bases, in that order; junction bases with no gene match: 4. This CDR3 region has 13 residues. CDR3 coding DNA: TGTGCCAGCGGGGGGACAGGGGGTTATGGCTACACCTTC. Translation gives CASGGTGGYGYTF.